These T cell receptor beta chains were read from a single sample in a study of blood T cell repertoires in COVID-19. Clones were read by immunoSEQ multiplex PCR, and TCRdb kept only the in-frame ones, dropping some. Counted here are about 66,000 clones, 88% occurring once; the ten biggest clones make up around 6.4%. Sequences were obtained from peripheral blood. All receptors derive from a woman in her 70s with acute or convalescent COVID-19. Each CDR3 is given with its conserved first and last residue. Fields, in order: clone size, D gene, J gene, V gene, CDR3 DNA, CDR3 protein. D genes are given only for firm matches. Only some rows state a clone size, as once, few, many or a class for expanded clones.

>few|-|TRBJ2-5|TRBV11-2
TGTGCCAGCAGCTTAGAGGCGGGGAGTAAGACCCAGTACTTC
CASSLEAGSKTQYF
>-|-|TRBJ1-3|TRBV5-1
TGCGCCAGCAGCTGGGAGGGTGGTGACACCATATATTTT
CASSWEGGDTIYF
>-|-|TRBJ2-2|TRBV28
TGTGCCAGCAGTTTGAGGGCCTCAACCGGGGAGCTGTTTTTT
CASSLRASTGELFF
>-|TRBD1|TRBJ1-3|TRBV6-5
TGTGCCAGCAGTTCATGGGACAGGGTTGGAAACACCATATATTTT
CASSSWDRVGNTIYF
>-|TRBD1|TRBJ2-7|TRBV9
TGTGCCAGCAGCCCTGGACAGGGCGGGTGGTACGAGCAGTACTTC
CASSPGQGGWYEQYF
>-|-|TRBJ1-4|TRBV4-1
TGCGCCAGCTGCAGGACAGCGAATGAAAAACTGTTTTTT
CASCRTANEKLFF
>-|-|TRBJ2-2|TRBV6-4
TGTGCCAGCAGTGACTCGAGGTGGGGCGCTCCCGGGGAGCTGTTTTTT
CASSDSRWGAPGELFF
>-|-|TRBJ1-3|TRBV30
TGTGCCTGGAGCCAACAACACAACTCTGGAAACACCATATATTTT
CAWSQQHNSGNTIYF
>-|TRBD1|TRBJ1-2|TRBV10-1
TGCGCCAGCAACGCCGGGACAGCAGTACTCTTTAACTATGGCTACACCTTC
CASNAGTAVLFNYGYTF
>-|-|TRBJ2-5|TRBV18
TGTGCCAGCTCCTCCCAAGAGACCCAGTACTTC
CASSSQETQYF
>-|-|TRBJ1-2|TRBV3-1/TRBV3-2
TGTGCCAGCAGCCTCAGGGAAGGCTACACCTTC
CASSLREGYTF
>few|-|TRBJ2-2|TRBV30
TGTGCCTGGGGGCAGAACACCGGGGAGCTGTTTTTT
CAWGQNTGELFF
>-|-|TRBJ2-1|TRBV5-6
TGTGCCAGCGTCCGACGCTTGGGACAATACTACAATGAGCAGTTCTTC
CASVRRLGQYYNEQFF
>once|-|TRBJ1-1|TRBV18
TGTGCCAGCTCACCTGGGGCCGTGGGTGAAGCTTTCTTT
CASSPGAVGEAFF
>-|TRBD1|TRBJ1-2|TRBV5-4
TGTGCCAGCAGATGGACAGGGGGCGCTTATGGCTACACCTTC
CASRWTGGAYGYTF
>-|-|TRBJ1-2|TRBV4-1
TGCGCCAGCAGCCAAGAGGAGCACTATGGCTACACCTTC
CASSQEEHYGYTF
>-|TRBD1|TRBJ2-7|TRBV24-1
TGTGCCACCAGTGACTCGGGACAGGGGAGTGCCTACGAGCAGTACTTC
CATSDSGQGSAYEQYF
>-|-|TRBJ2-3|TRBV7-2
TGTGCCAGCAGCTTTGTAGCGACTAGCACAGATACGCAGTATTTT
CASSFVATSTDTQYF
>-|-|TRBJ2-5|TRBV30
TGTGCCTGGACAGGGGTGGGTGGTAGAAGAGAGACCCAGTACTTC
CAWTGVGGRRETQYF